This T cell receptor (beta chain) was identified during a study of cytomegalovirus exposure and HLA in healthy donors (TCRdb year 2017). Regarding the study in general: In an earlier analysis of around 540 of the donors, about 270 Gb of sequence data and 90 million to 120 million unique TCR beta sequences from about 179 million T cells were reported. Approximately 330 gigabases of sequencing data and tens of millions of unique TCR sequences made up an early release that covered nearly 650 HLA-typed donors. The genetic ancestry cluster associated with self-reported Caucasian donors included 81% of the approximately 400 genotyped donors. The study was designed to test whether signatures of past pathogen exposure could be identified by cataloging public T cell receptors. The study used immunosequencing to profile the T cell repertoires of several hundred subjects and linked those repertoires to cytomegalovirus serostatus. A separate validation cohort of roughly 130 different subjects was used in addition to the roughly 670-subject first cohort. High-throughput TCR immunosequencing, statistical association of individual TCRs with disease status, and machine learning were combined to predict cytomegalovirus infection status. A later analysis re-analyzed previously published TCR beta repertoires from approximately 670 donors and added high-resolution HLA genotyping to study TCR occurrence patterns. The later analysis used no new phenotypic data to find candidate immune exposures, relying instead on TCR beta sequences and their occurrence across donors. To decide whether each TCR beta V gene segment behaved as functional or pseudogenic, an earlier analysis of nearly 600 of the donors relied on high-throughput TCR beta sequencing. Donor age, sex, ethnicity and CMV serostatus were compiled together with the repertoire data. Genome-wide SNP genotypes for about three fifths of the roughly 670 donors were used in a later genetic analysis, which treated that subset as a discovery cohort. All discovery cohort repertoires had been generated using a single sequencing platform. HLA typing included class I and class II loci at four-digit resolution. The number of typed donors differed by locus: about 620-640 for A, B, C, DRB1 and DQB1; some 500 for DQA1; 606 for DPA1; and some 430 for DPB1. Several DR-DQ haplotypes were handled as single units for association and clustering, since linkage in the cohort was strong. Among 398 genotyped donors of the cohort, an average of approximately 240,000 unique TCR beta nucleotide sequences were sequenced per donor, approximately 20% of them non-productive.

As encoded in the germline V gene, CDR1 is SGHRS while CDR2 is YFSETQ. At the junction V is shortened by 6 bases and J by 7 bases, with 13 bases in between. The cysteine opens and the phenylalanine closes a CDR3 of 13 amino acids. The only DNA kept is the CDR3, 39 bases in frame from the first base. The method was the immunoSEQ multiplex PCR assay. For the multiplex PCR, a mixture combining 60 forward primers for TCR Vbeta segments and 13 reverse primers for TCR Jbeta segments was used. The CDR3 region of rearranged TCR beta genes was amplified from genomic DNA by a multiplex PCR assay. The Illumina HiSeq System was used to sequence the amplified TCR beta libraries as 87-base-pair reads. The source study handled its data this way. In a later analysis, some 80 million unique TCR beta chains were counted across the roughly 700 repertoires, and approximately 11 million of these chains were shared by at least two donors. A nearest-neighbor algorithm error-corrected the raw reads and collapsed the reads into unique sequences, merging closely related sequences to remove PCR and sequencing errors. V, D and J gene segments were assigned by aligning CDR3 sequences to IMGT reference sequences. Each retained sequence needed at least a six-nucleotide match to both a V gene segment and a J gene segment. Rearrangements were classified as productive when the CDR3 lacked stop codons and remained in frame with V and J, and all other rearrangements were classified as non-productive. Following IMGT convention, CDR3 was defined as the stretch from the second conserved V-encoded cysteine up to the conserved J-encoded phenylalanine. The earlier analysis of 587 of the donors excluded sequences that lacked an unambiguous match to a single V gene segment. An earlier analysis of about 590 of the donors classified V segments as functional when productive rearrangements were above 56.7% and as segregating when the standard deviation between donors was above 5%. A statistical classification framework was built for diagnosing cytomegalovirus status from the catalog of TCR beta chain sequences. In a later analysis, V and J genes were assigned by comparing TCR nucleotide sequences against IMGT/GENE-DB human TR gene sequences. In a later analysis, CDR3 sequences and most-parsimonious VDJ recombination scenarios were assigned using the TCRdist pipeline. In a later analysis, every TCR beta chain was defined by the combination of its CDR3 amino acid sequence and its V-gene family, and reads without a unique V-gene family were dropped. As a way to deal with suspected cross-contamination and a sequencing artifact, a later analysis dropped 500 to 700 nucleotide sequences that were highly shared and had low generation probability. For each public chain, a later analysis derived a clonal expansion index from normalized ranks of inferred template counts within each repertoire. A later analysis computed generation probabilities with a VDJ recombination model fitted to out-of-frame rearrangements, and checked the results against IGoR. In a later analysis, TCR-TCR, TCR-HLA and TCR-CMV co-occurrence was scored with hypergeometric tests, and a repertoire-size bias correction was applied to TCR pairs. In a later analysis, false discovery rates were estimated by permuting HLA or CMV assignments 20 times. A later analysis grouped co-occurring TCRs with DBSCAN, adding TCRdist sequence similarity when clustering within HLA-allele-positive subsets. For co-occurrence clustering, repertoires with fewer than 30,000 or more than 120,000 public chains were excluded, along with five repertoires with anomalous nucleotide sharing. TCRdb took over this immuneACCESS table, retaining in-frame rearrangements with V and J assigned. Such tables are incomplete; in checked studies, under half of the missing clones stem from an unresolved V gene, and the remainder is unexplained. From that table come the V and J calls and clone size; the DNA was used to work out D and trimming. In all, the sample holds around 91,000 clones, and under 65% of those were seen once. In total, the top ten clones hold roughly 3.2% of the sample.

What the research found in general, with its limitations: Sequencing depth was assumed to be roughly uniform across donors in the presence/absence analyses, though that assumption may not hold. A later analysis reported that several top co-occurrence clusters appeared linked to parvovirus B19, influenza, CMV and Epstein-Barr virus. The classifier was reported to diagnose cytomegalovirus status with high specificity and sensitivity in both the original cohort and the validation cohort. Assigning TCR associations to individual alleles was difficult when HLA alleles, especially DR and DQ, strongly co-occurred. A later analysis found that HLA-associated TCR beta chains were more clonally expanded and had lower generation probabilities than equally common non-associated chains. Because counts were too low, about 15 rarely observed V segments, including chromosome 9 orphons, were left out of the earlier analysis of roughly 600 of the donors. A cluster of highly shared sequence variants was judged likely to represent a technical artifact of the sequencing pipeline. A few of the identified cytomegalovirus-associated TCR beta chains were confirmed in vitro to be specific for cytomegalovirus antigens. Only TCR beta chains were sequenced in this cohort, and the absence of alpha or paired-chain data limited detectable features. In a later analysis, about 17,000 TCR beta sequences were associated with specific HLA alleles at a false discovery rate of 0.05. A later genetic analysis associated a missense DCLRE1C variant with V-gene and J-gene trimming of TCR beta chains, and an independent cohort replicated the association. Because the 87-base-pair reads could not distinguish some IMGT-functional V segments, including TRBV6-2 and TRBV6-3, those segments were excluded. A later analysis found that TCR association rates varied across HLA loci, with DRB1 alleles showing the most associated TCRs and HLA-C alleles the fewest. In an earlier analysis of a few hundred of the donors, most TCR beta V segments were observed in productive rearrangements about 87% or about 30% of the time, broadly matching IMGT annotations. In a later analysis, most CMV-associated TCR beta chains were found to appear HLA-restricted, with HLA associations seemingly driven largely by CMV exposure. Because some donors lacked HLA typing at each locus, the association tests relied only on the typed subset. Correlated functional status among segregating V segments might reflect linkage disequilibrium, but an unknown experimental factor could not be ruled out. Immune exposure information for the cohort was limited to CMV serostatus. According to the authors, the approach could potentially be generalized to other disease states and immunological phenotypes. Across donors, most TCR sequences were observed very rarely, whereas some public TCRs were present in many individuals. The study listed 164 TCR beta chains as associated with cytomegalovirus. A further reported finding was that TCR beta sequences accurately predicted the HLA-A and HLA-B alleles for most subjects in the first cohort. A later genetic analysis reported fewer N-insertions in productive TCRs among donors in an Asian-associated ancestry cluster than the roughly 620-donor mean.

Regarding this clone: Its recognized antigen is unknown. Base-call qualities are not available, and no considerably larger clone is one nucleotide away.

The cohort was made up of about 670 healthy bone marrow donors. At the time of sampling, all cohort members were nominally healthy, though unrecorded immune exposures were likely present. The donor tested CMV seronegative, placing the donor among the 300 to 400 seronegative members of the cohort. Every donor gave a peripheral blood sample, and the peripheral blood mononuclear cells from that sample were used for TCR beta sequencing. The Qiagen DNeasy Blood Extraction Kit was used to extract genomic DNA from the blood cell samples. The sequenced sample was PBMCs. This clonotype originated in a man in his fifties or sixties in good health and CMV-seronegative. The receptor chain draws on TRBV5-1 and TRBJ2-2; matching of 5 bases hints at TRBD1 as the D gene. The CDR3 is CASNGAVSGELFF. The DNA sequence follows: TGCGCCAGCAATGGGGCAGTCAGCGGGGAGCTGTTTTTT.